A selection of T cell receptor beta chains follows, all from one sample in a study of breast tumors, draining lymph nodes, adjacent tissues. MiXCR, applied by TCRdb to the multiplex PCR reads, yields one record per CDR3 protein. Here the sample spans 33,000 or so distinct CDR3 sequences, about 60% being singletons. The source material was breast tumor tissue. The source is a female donor with breast cancer. Some clones in this sample may be carry-over from other donors' samples. Both conserved end residues are part of each CDR3. Fields, in order: V gene, J gene, D gene, clone size, CDR3 DNA, CDR3 protein. The D gene is left open where the match is weak. The listing skips clone size in some rows; elsewhere it reads once, few, many or a size class.

>TRBV5-1|TRBJ2-5|TRBD1|many
TGCGCCAGCAGCTTGGAGGACAGGGGAGAGACCCAGTACTTC
CASSLEDRGETQYF
>TRBV2|TRBJ2-5|.|.
TGTGCCAGCAGTGGGTTAACCCTAGGTGGAGAGACCCAGTACTTC
CASSGLTLGGETQYF
>TRBV29-1|TRBJ2-1|TRBD2|.
TGCAGCGGCGAGGGACTAGCGCCGAATGAGCAGTTCTTC
CSGEGLAPNEQFF
>TRBV5-8|TRBJ1-2|.|once
TGTGCCAGCAGCTTGGAGGCAGGTTATGGCTACACCTTC
CASSLEAGYGYTF
>TRBV7-8|TRBJ1-5|.|.
TGTGCCAGCAGCTTCTCCGGGAGCAATCAGCCCCAGCATTTT
CASSFSGSNQPQHF
>TRBV4-1|TRBJ2-3|.|.
TGCGCCAGCAGCCAAGGTTTAGCTCAGGGAACGCAGTATTTT
CASSQGLAQGTQYF
>TRBV12-3/TRBV12-4|TRBJ1-3|.|few
TGTGCCTGCAGTCACAGAGATGGAAACACCATATATTTT
CACSHRDGNTIYF
>TRBV5-1|TRBJ2-2|TRBD2|.
TGCGCCAGCAGCTTGGGACTAGCGGACACCGGGGAGCTGTTTTTT
CASSLGLADTGELFF
>TRBV5-1|TRBJ2-3|.|medium-sized
TGCGCCAGCAGCAATTCACGAGGGGCAGCAGATACGCAGTATTTT
CASSNSRGAADTQYF
>TRBV6-1|TRBJ2-7|TRBD1|.
TGTGCCAGCAGTTACAAAAAGGGACAGACCTACGAGCAGTACTTC
CASSYKKGQTYEQYF
>TRBV13|TRBJ2-3|.|many
TGTGCCAGCAGCCTCCGGACTGTCCTCACCTTAACAGATACGCAGTATTTT
CASSLRTVLTLTDTQYF
>TRBV20-1|TRBJ2-3|.|.
TGCAGTGCTAGAGCTCAGGTAGATACGCCGTATTTT
CSARAQVDTPYF
>TRBV5-1|TRBJ2-7|TRBD2|.
TGCGCCAGCAGCAATGCGGGAGGGACAGCCGACGAGCAGTACTTC
CASSNAGGTADEQYF
>TRBV9|TRBJ2-2|.|.
TGTGCCAGCAGCGTAGGACTAGACCCCGGGGAGCTGTTTTTT
CASSVGLDPGELFF
>TRBV5-1|TRBJ1-2|.|.
TGTGCCAGCAGCTTAGCTTGCCGCACGGCCTTC
CASSLACRTAF
>TRBV14|TRBJ2-3|.|.
TGTGCCGGCAGCCAAGGGGGAGGCAGGGTCGGCACAGCTACGCAGTATTTT
CAGSQGGGRVGTATQYF
>TRBV6-6|TRBJ2-1|.|many
TGTGCCAGCACTCAGGGGGAGGGATACAATGAGCAGTTCTTC
CASTQGEGYNEQFF
>TRBV2|TRBJ2-7|.|.
TGTGCCAGCAGTCACAACCCCTACGAGCAGTACTTC
CASSHNPYEQYF
>TRBV20-1|TRBJ2-7|TRBD1|.
TGCAGTGCTAGACTACAGGACAGGGGGACCTACGAGCAGTACTTC
CSARLQDRGTYEQYF
>TRBV19|TRBJ1-6|TRBD1|.
TGTGCCAGCCTGGGACAGAATTCACCCCTCCACTTT
CASLGQNSPLHF
>TRBV19|TRBJ1-2|TRBD1|.
TGTGCCAGTAGTATTAGGACAGGATCTAACTATGGCTACACCTTC
CASSIRTGSNYGYTF
>TRBV19|TRBJ2-6|.|.
TGTGCCAGTAGTAAACAGGGAGGTAATGGGGCCAACGTCCTGACTTTC
CASSKQGGNGANVLTF
>TRBV20-1|TRBJ2-1|TRBD2|medium-sized
TGCAGTGCTTCCGGGACTAGCGGGAGATACTCCTACAATGAGCAGTTCTTC
CSASGTSGRYSYNEQFF
>TRBV15|TRBJ1-6|.|once
TGTGCCACGGGACGGGCTAATTCACCCCTCCACTTT
CATGRANSPLHF
>TRBV28|TRBJ1-2|.|many
TGTGCCAGCAGTTTCACAGGGATGGATGGCTACACCTTC
CASSFTGMDGYTF
>TRBV19|TRBJ2-5|.|.
TGTGCCAGTAGTTGGAGGGTCCGGTCGGGGGCTGCGGAGACCCAGTACTTC
CASSWRVRSGAAETQYF
>TRBV4-1|TRBJ1-2|.|.
TGCGCCAGCAGCCAAGGTCAAAACTATGGCTACACCTTC
CASSQGQNYGYTF
>TRBV7-2|TRBJ1-2|.|many
TGTGCCAGCACCTCTTCTCCGGGAACTAACTATGGCTACCCCTTC
CASTSSPGTNYGYPF
>TRBV20-1|TRBJ2-5|TRBD1|medium-sized
TGCAGTGCTAGAGCTGGCCGGACAGGGATAGAGACCCAGTACTTC
CSARAGRTGIETQYF
>TRBV6-6|TRBJ1-2|TRBD1|.
TGTGCCAGCAGAGCCCCGGGACAGCTATATGGCTACACCTTC
CASRAPGQLYGYTF
>TRBV20-1|TRBJ2-2|TRBD2|.
TGCAGTGCTCGTTCGCGGGAGGACACCGGGGAGCTGTTTTTT
CSARSREDTGELFF
>TRBV5-1|TRBJ2-7|.|.
TGCGCCAGCAGCTTGGGACAGACAGCCTACGAGCAGTACTTC
CASSLGQTAYEQYF
>TRBV4-2|TRBJ2-7|.|.
TGTGCCAGCAGCCTTCAGGGGGGCAGGGGAATCGACGAGCAGTACTTC
CASSLQGGRGIDEQYF
>TRBV19|TRBJ1-5|.|.
TGTGCCAGTAGTCGGGACGGCACTTTGGGTCAGCCCCAGCATTTT
CASSRDGTLGQPQHF
>TRBV15|TRBJ2-1|TRBD2|.
TGTGCCACCAGCGGAATGGGGACTAGCGGGGGATCCAATGAGCAGTTCTTC
CATSGMGTSGGSNEQFF
>TRBV20-1|TRBJ1-6|.|medium-sized
TGCAGTGCTAGAGCCGGGACCTCGAATTCACCCCTCCACTTT
CSARAGTSNSPLHF
>TRBV11-2|TRBJ1-5|TRBD1|many
TGTGCCAGCAGTCCTCGGGACAGGGGTACCAATCAGCCCCAGCATTTT
CASSPRDRGTNQPQHF
>TRBV7-2|TRBJ2-2|.|many
TGTGCCAGCAGCGAAACGAACACCGGGGAGCTGTTTTTT
CASSETNTGELFF
>TRBV7-9|TRBJ2-7|TRBD2|many
TGTGCCAGCAGCTTAATTGGTAGCGGGAGCTACGAGCAGTACTTC
CASSLIGSGSYEQYF
>TRBV20-1|TRBJ1-2|.|many
TGCAATGCTAGGCAGGGTAGGGCCTATGGCTACACCTTC
CNARQGRAYGYTF
>TRBV20-1|TRBJ2-3|TRBD2|.
TGCAGTGCTAGGTTAGCGGGGGTTGCAGATACGCAGTATTTT
CSARLAGVADTQYF
>TRBV7-2|TRBJ2-3|TRBD2|.
TGTGCCAGCCGACGAGCGGGAACCGATACGCAGTATTTT
CASRRAGTDTQYF
>TRBV7-3|TRBJ2-3|TRBD2|.
TGTGCCAGCAGCGCCCACCGCACGACTAGCGGGGGGAGAACAGATACGCAGTATTTT
CASSAHRTTSGGRTDTQYF
>TRBV6-6|TRBJ1-2|.|.
TGTGCCAGCAGGGAGTGGGGTAACTATGGCTACACCTTC
CASREWGNYGYTF
>TRBV7-9|TRBJ2-7|.|.
TGTGCCAGCAGCTTAGTGGGCGGATACGAGCAGTACTTC
CASSLVGGYEQYF
>TRBV20-1|TRBJ2-7|TRBD1|medium-sized
TGCAGTGCTAGAGGGACAGGGGGCCTATCCTACGAGCAGTACTTC
CSARGTGGLSYEQYF
>TRBV11-3|TRBJ2-2|.|.
TGTGCCAGCAGCTTAGATGTCTGGACCGGGGAGCTGCATTTT
CASSLDVWTGELHF
>TRBV6-6|TRBJ1-2|.|once
.
CASSYGAQKETQYFGPGGYTF